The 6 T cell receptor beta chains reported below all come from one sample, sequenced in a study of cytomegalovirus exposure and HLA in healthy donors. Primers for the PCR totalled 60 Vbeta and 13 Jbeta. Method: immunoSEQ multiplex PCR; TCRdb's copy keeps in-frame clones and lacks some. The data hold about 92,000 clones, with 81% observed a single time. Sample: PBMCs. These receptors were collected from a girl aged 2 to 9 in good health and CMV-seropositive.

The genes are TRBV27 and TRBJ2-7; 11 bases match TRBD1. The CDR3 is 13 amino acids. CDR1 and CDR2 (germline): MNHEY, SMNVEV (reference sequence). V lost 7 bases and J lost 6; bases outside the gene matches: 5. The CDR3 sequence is CASKGQGAAEQYF. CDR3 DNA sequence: TGTGCCAGCAAAGGACAGGGGGCGGCCGAGCAGTACTTC.

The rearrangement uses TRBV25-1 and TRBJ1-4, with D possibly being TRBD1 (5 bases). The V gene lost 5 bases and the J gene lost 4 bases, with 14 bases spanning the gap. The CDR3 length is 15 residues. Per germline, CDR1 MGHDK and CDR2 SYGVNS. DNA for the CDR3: TGTGCCAGCAGTTTATGGGGGGTTGGTAATGAAAAACTGTTTTTT. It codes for CASSLWGVGNEKLFF.

DNA for the CDR3: TGTGCCAGCAGCTTTTTAAACAGCAACTCTGGGGCCAACGTCCTGACTTTC. Translated, it gives CASSFLNSNSGANVLTF. V is TRBV5-8 and J is TRBJ2-6, with D hard to call. Trimming shortened V by 2 bases and J by 0 bases, and 12 bases separated the two germline ends. Germline V gives CDR1 SGHTS, CDR2 YDEGEE. The CDR3 has 17 amino acids.

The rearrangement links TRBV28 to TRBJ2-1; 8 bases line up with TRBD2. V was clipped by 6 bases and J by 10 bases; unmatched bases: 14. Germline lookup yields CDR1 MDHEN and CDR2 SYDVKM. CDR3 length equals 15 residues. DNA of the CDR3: TGTGCCAGCAGCCGGGGGGGCCTCCAGGGGAACGAGCAGTTCTTC. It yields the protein CASSRGGLQGNEQFF. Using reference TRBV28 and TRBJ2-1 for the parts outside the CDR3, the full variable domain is DVKVTQSSRYLVKRTGEKVFLECVQDMDHENMFWYRQDPGLGLRLIYFSYDVKMKEKGDIPEGYSVSREKKERFSLILESASTNQTSMYLCASSRGGLQGNEQFFGPGTRLTVL.

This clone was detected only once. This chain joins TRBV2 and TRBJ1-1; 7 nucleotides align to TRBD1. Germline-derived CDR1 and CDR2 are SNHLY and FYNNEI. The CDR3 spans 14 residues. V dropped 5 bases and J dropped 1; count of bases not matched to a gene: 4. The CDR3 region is CASSRDSGNTEAFF. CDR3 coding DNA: TGTGCCAGCAGTCGGGACAGCGGGAACACTGAAGCTTTCTTT.

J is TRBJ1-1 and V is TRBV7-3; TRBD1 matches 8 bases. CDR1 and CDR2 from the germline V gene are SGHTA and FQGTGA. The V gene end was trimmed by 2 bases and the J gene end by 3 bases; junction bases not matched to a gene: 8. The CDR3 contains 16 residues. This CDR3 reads CASSLARTGRDTEAFF. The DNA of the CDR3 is TGTGCCAGCAGCTTAGCCCGGACAGGGAGGGACACTGAAGCTTTCTTT.